This T cell receptor beta chain stems from a study of OX40 agonist ivuxolimab in advanced cancers. Turning to the study itself: In three patients, partial responses were observed, one with hepatocellular carcinoma and two with cutaneous melanoma.

Sequencing used immunoSEQ multiplex PCR; TCRdb keeps in-frame clones, though not all of them. The table shows around 37,000 clones, with approximately 80% occurring only once. Notes on this clone: The junction differs from germline at one of its ends, possibly a read error.

The CDR3 loop spans 14 amino acids. Germline V gene lookup returns CDR1 SEHNR and CDR2 FQNEAQ (reference sequence). The chain carries TRBV7-9 and TRBJ2-7; D may be TRBD1 (5 bases). The specimen comprised CD4+ or CD8+ T cells sorted from blood, sampled in a trial of the OX40 agonist ivuxolimab. The clonotype comes from an adult with an advanced solid tumor such as melanoma, head and neck, liver or kidney cancer. Written as DNA, the CDR3 is TGTGCCAGCAGCCTGACGCCGGACACCTACGAGCGGTACTTC. The encoded protein is CASSLTPDTYERYF.